Below, 21 T cell receptor beta chains from the same sample are listed, as sequenced in a study of T cells expressing NK-cell markers. TCRdb re-called the 5' RACE reads; one entry per CDR3 protein, DNA not given. The sample's table shows approximately 550,000 distinct CDR3 sequences. The material sequenced was blood T cells: a sorted CD56 or NKG2C T cell subset, CD4+ or CD8+ T cells, or bulk PBMC T cells (not recorded which). The receptors stem from a man aged 18 to 29 in good health.

The rearrangement links TRBV6-1 to TRBJ1-6; TCRdb's D gene call, TRBD1, goes unchecked for lack of DNA. Germline CDR1 and CDR2: MNHNS and SASEGT. This CDR3 contains 15 residues. This CDR3 reads CASRAFGQLSSPLHF.

The rearrangement uses TRBV28 and TRBJ1-1; TCRdb names TRBD1, which stays unverified in the absence of DNA. The germline V gene encodes CDR1 MDHEN and CDR2 SYDVKM. The CDR3 spans 14 residues. The CDR3 sequence: CASRHLWDRDEAFF.

The J gene is TRBJ2-3, the V gene TRBV28; the D gene TCRdb calls, TRBD1, cannot be checked with no DNA. This CDR3 is built from 16 residues. Germline CDR1 MDHEN, CDR2 SYDVKM. The CDR3 here is CASSSGQGALTDTQYF.

CDR3 region: CASSLIADTNTGELFF. The rearrangement links TRBV5-1 to TRBJ2-2. CDR3 length: 16 amino acids. The germline gives CDR1 SGHRS, CDR2 YFSETQ.

V gene TRBV9 combines with J gene TRBJ2-7; without DNA, the TCRdb call of TRBD2 cannot be checked. The CDR3 is made up of 16 amino acids. Germline CDR1 SGDLS, CDR2 YYNGEE. CDR3: CASSVEGSGIPYEQYF.

This chain connects TRBV5-1 to TRBJ2-3; TCRdb picks TRBD1, but there is no DNA to check that call. Germline CDR1 reads SGHRS; CDR2 reads YFSETQ. CDR3 length equals 16 residues. The CDR3: CASSLGRDSGTDTQYF.

The chain has TRBV6-5 and TRBJ2-5. CDR3 length: 16 amino acids. Germline CDR1 reads MNHEY; CDR2 reads SVGAGI. The CDR3 loop reads CASSYSHGVGQETQYF.

The rearrangement joins TRBV24-1 to TRBJ2-3. This CDR3 comprises 14 residues. Per germline, CDR1 KGHDR and CDR2 SFDVKD. The CDR3 reads CATSDLWVGDTQYF.

The chain's CDR3 is CSARDVNSPLHF. This chain joins TRBV20-1 and TRBJ1-6. The CDR3 length is 12 residues. Germline V CDR1 and CDR2: DFQATT, SNEGSKA (reference sequence).

This chain links TRBV5-1 with TRBJ2-6. Looked up from germline, CDR1 is SGHRS and CDR2 is YFSETQ. The CDR3 is made up of 16 amino acids. This CDR3 is CASSVDRSSGANVLTF.

The chain links TRBV29-1 to TRBJ1-2; TCRdb's assignment of TRBD1 cannot be checked, as there is no DNA. This CDR3 contains 13 residues. Germline V gene lookup returns CDR1 SQVTM and CDR2 ANQGSEA. The CDR3 reads CSVEEPVFYGYTF.

The rearrangement joins TRBV12-3 or TRBV12-4 to TRBJ2-5; without DNA, the TCRdb call of TRBD2 cannot be checked. The CDR3 runs to 18 residues. The CDR3 loop reads CASSTGGLAGEDGETQYF.

This chain links TRBV12-3 or TRBV12-4 with TRBJ2-3; TCRdb returns TRBD1, unconfirmable since there is no DNA. This CDR3 region has 15 residues. The chain's CDR3 is CASTQAQGVTDTQYF.

The V and J genes are TRBV5-1 and TRBJ2-1; with no DNA, the TCRdb D assignment of TRBD2 cannot be verified. This CDR3 region has 16 residues. In germline, CDR1 is SGHRS, CDR2 YFSETQ. The CDR3 sequence: CASSGGLAPSYNEQFF.

The rearrangement uses TRBV5-1 and TRBJ2-7; the TCRdb call, TRBD1, lacks DNA for checking. This CDR3 has 14 residues. Germline V gene lookup returns CDR1 SGHRS and CDR2 YFSETQ. The CDR3 here is CASRGGLSNVEQYF.

The V gene is TRBV20-1, the J gene TRBJ2-4; TCRdb indicates TRBD1, and absent DNA this call remains unverified. The CDR3 is 14 amino acids. CDR1 and CDR2 (germline): DFQATT, SNEGSKA (reference sequence). Here the CDR3 reads CSARLDSLTNIQYF.

The chain has TRBV5-1 and TRBJ2-3; TCRdb calls TRBD2, which cannot be checked without DNA. From germline, CDR1 is SGHRS and CDR2 YFSETQ. CDR3 length: 15 amino acids. CDR3 sequence: CASSLASTSGDTQYF.

The chain combines TRBV5-5 with TRBJ1-5; the D call from TCRdb, TRBD1, cannot be confirmed without DNA. The germline V gene has CDR1 SGHKS and CDR2 YYEKEE (reference sequence). The CDR3 totals 15 residues. CDR3: CASSRQGTSNQPQHF.

This CDR3 is CAWRAGTAGTDTQYF. The rearrangement uses TRBV30 and TRBJ2-3. Germline V gives CDR1 GTSNPN, CDR2 SVGIG (reference sequence). The CDR3 contains 15 residues.

The chain links TRBV21-1 to TRBJ1-1; the D call of TRBD1 rests on TCRdb alone, since no DNA is present to check it. TRBV21-1 is given as a pseudogene. The CDR3 is 15 amino acids. This CDR3 reads CASSEKLGRDTEAFF.

The chain recombines TRBV6-6 with TRBJ1-2; the TCRdb call, TRBD1, lacks DNA for checking. The germline gives CDR1 MNHNY, CDR2 SVGAGI (reference sequence). This CDR3 contains 13 residues. The CDR3: CASSYGQGTGYTF.